Below are 29 T cell receptor beta chains sequenced from a single sample in a study of blood T cell repertoires in COVID-19. Assay: immunoSEQ multiplex PCR; the TCRdb copy retains only in-frame clones and omits some. The sample lists roughly 120,000 clones, roughly 88% occurring once. Material: peripheral blood. The receptors derive from a human donor in a cohort sampled during active COVID-19.

V is TRBV3-1 (or the pseudogene TRBV3-2) and J is TRBJ1-1; D perhaps matches TRBD1 (5 bases). The length of the CDR3 is 14 residues. Germline V CDR1 and CDR2: LGHDT, YNNKEL (reference sequence). The V and J ends lost 1 base and 9 bases respectively, with 15 bases between them. This chain's CDR3 is CASSQALVGTKAFF. The CDR3 DNA follows: TGTGCCAGCAGCCAAGCCCTTGTTGGGACTAAAGCTTTCTTT.

The rearrangement uses TRBV3-1 (or the pseudogene TRBV3-2) and TRBJ2-2; 8 nucleotides match TRBD1. This CDR3 comprises 16 residues. CDR1 is LGHDT and CDR2 is YNNKEL in the germline V gene (reference sequence). Trimming removed 4 bases from V and 4 bases from J; junction bases left unmatched: 8. CDR3 loop: CASSPHRGLSTGELFF. CDR3 in DNA: TGTGCCAGCAGCCCTCACAGGGGGTTAAGCACCGGGGAGCTGTTTTTT.

V usage is TRBV6-6 and J usage is TRBJ2-1, with D possibly matching TRBD2 (6 bases). This CDR3 comprises 12 residues. The V end was cut by 5 bases, the J end by 10 bases, with 12 bases between. CDR1 and CDR2 from the germline V gene are MNHNY and SVGAGI (reference sequence). The DNA for the CDR3 is TGTGCCAGCAGTCAACCTAGCGCAGAGCAGTTCTTC. This gives the protein CASSQPSAEQFF.

The CDR3 DNA reads TGCAGTGCTAGTCGCGGGAGTGCAGAGACCCAGTACTTC. It translates to CSASRGSAETQYF. The chain couples TRBV20-1 to TRBJ2-5; TRBD2 matches at 7 bases. Trimming at V came to 3 bases and at J to 4 bases, leaving 5 bases not matched to a gene. The length of the CDR3 is 13 residues. Germline CDR1 and CDR2: DFQATT and SNEGSKA (reference sequence).

CDR3 coding DNA: TGTGCCAGCAGCCAACGGTTGACAATCTCGGCCCTCCACTTT. Protein sequence: CASSQRLTISALHF. J is TRBJ1-6 and V is TRBV3-1 (or the pseudogene TRBV3-2); D call uncertain. The CDR3 has 14 amino acids. Germline assignment: CDR1 LGHDT and CDR2 YNNKEL (reference sequence). Trimming cost V 2 bases and J 14 bases, with 16 bases left between them.

The sample holds many counts of this clone. A read error may produce the germline difference seen at one junction end. This chain joins TRBV5-4 and TRBJ2-2; 7 nucleotides agree with TRBD2. In germline, CDR1 is SGHNT, CDR2 YYREEE (reference sequence). The CDR3 has 15 residues. The CDR3 sequence is CASSLQGGNAGELFF. Here the CDR3 DNA reads TGTGCCAGCAGCTTGCAGGGAGGGAACGCCGGGGAGCTGTTTTTT. Filled out from reference TRBV5-4 and TRBJ2-2, the complete variable domain reads ETGVTQSPTHLIKTRGQQVTLRCSSQSGHNTVSWYQQALGQGPQFIFQYYREEENGRGNFPPRFSGLQFPNYSSELNVNALELDDSALYLCASSLQGGNAGELFFGEGSRLTVL.

J is TRBJ2-3 and V is TRBV5-1; 7 bases are a match to TRBD2. The CDR3 is 14 amino acids. Looked up from germline, CDR1 is SGHRS and CDR2 is YFSETQ. V was pared by 1 base and J by 8 bases, with 7 bases of the junction left unmatched. The CDR3 bases are TGCGCCAGCAGCTTGATGCGGGAGAAAAGTACGCAGTATTTT. This gives the protein CASSLMREKSTQYF.

The chain uses TRBV18 and TRBJ2-2; 9 bases match TRBD2. With V trimmed by 1 base and J by 4 bases, 10 bases remained unmatched. The germline gives CDR1 KGHSH, CDR2 LQKENI. This CDR3 is built from 18 residues. DNA for the CDR3: TGTGCCAGCTCACCACTTAGGTCGCTAGCGGGATTCACCGGGGAGCTGTTTTTT. Translating it yields CASSPLRSLAGFTGELFF. Filled out from reference TRBV18 and TRBJ2-2, the complete variable domain reads NAGVMQNPRHLVRRRGQEARLRCSPMKGHSHVYWYRQLPEEGLKFMVYLQKENIIDESGMPKERFSAEFPKEGPSILRIQQVVRGDSAAYFCASSPLRSLAGFTGELFFGEGSRLTVL.

The chain joins TRBV18 to TRBJ1-2; 7 nucleotides align to TRBD1. The V and J ends lost 3 bases and 6 bases, in that order; junction bases with no gene match: 4. This CDR3 is 13 amino acids long. Germline V CDR1 and CDR2: KGHSH, LQKENI. The CDR3, as DNA: TGTGCCAGCTCACCTGACAGGGTGCATGGCTACACCTTC. Its translation: CASSPDRVHGYTF.

The chain carries TRBV30 and TRBJ2-1; 10 bases align to TRBD2. Losses at the gene ends were 3 bases for V and 0 bases for J; bases not matched to a gene: 5. Germline loops: CDR1 GTSNPN, CDR2 SVGIG (reference sequence). This CDR3 comprises 16 residues. The CDR3 sequence: CAWRGLAPSSYNEQFF. DNA of the CDR3: TGTGCCTGGAGGGGACTAGCGCCGAGCTCCTACAATGAGCAGTTCTTC.

The chain joins TRBV4-2 to TRBJ1-1, with no clear D. The CDR3 is made up of 13 amino acids. V was shortened by 1 base and J by 0 bases, with 3 bases between the two germline ends. CDR1 is LGHNA, CDR2 YNFKEQ, per germline. CDR3 in DNA: TGTGCCAGCAGCCAAGTCTTGAACACTGAAGCTTTCTTT. It is translated as CASSQVLNTEAFF.

The V and J genes are TRBV6-5 and TRBJ1-5; D remains ambiguous. Trimming removed 6 bases at V and 1 base at J, with 7 bases between. The germline V gene has CDR1 MNHEY and CDR2 SVGAGI. The CDR3 has 13 amino acids. The CDR3 reads CASRGGSNQPQHF. The CDR3 DNA sequence: TGTGCCAGCAGGGGAGGAAGCAATCAGCCCCAGCATTTT.

This clone has only a few counts. The rearrangement links TRBV7-3 to TRBJ1-3; no clear D gene. V was cut by 4 bases and J by 0 bases, with 7 bases left in between. This CDR3 contains 14 residues. Germline V gene lookup returns CDR1 SGHTA and CDR2 FQGTGA. The CDR3 DNA follows: TGTGCCAGCAGCTCGGAGGCCTCTGGAAACACCATATATTTT. Its protein is CASSSEASGNTIYF.

The table lists this clone with a count of one. V usage is TRBV7-2 and J usage is TRBJ1-1, with 8 bases that match TRBD1. The length of the CDR3 is 15 residues. With V trimmed by 6 bases and J by 0 bases, 6 bases remained unmatched. Germline V gene sequence: CDR1 SGHTA, CDR2 FQGNSA. The CDR3 protein is CASRNRDRMNTEAFF. The CDR3 nucleotides are TGTGCCAGCAGGAACCGGGACAGGATGAACACTGAAGCTTTCTTT.

The chain joins TRBV15 to TRBJ2-1, with D possibly TRBD2 on 6 matching bases. The CDR3 consists of 17 residues. Trimming stripped 6 bases from V and 4 bases from J, with 22 bases between. Germline CDR1 and CDR2: LNHNV and YYDKDF (reference sequence). CDR3 sequence: CATRGVSRDIGYNEQFF. As DNA, the CDR3 is TGTGCCACCAGGGGGGTCTCGCGGGATATCGGGTACAATGAGCAGTTCTTC.

The V gene is TRBV5-1, the J gene TRBJ2-4; 10 positions agree with TRBD1. The V gene's germline CDR1 is SGHRS and CDR2 YFSETQ. There are 14 residues in the CDR3. V was clipped by 3 bases and J by 7 bases; unmatched bases: 4. The chain's CDR3 is CASSSRDRGNIQYF. DNA for the CDR3: TGCGCCAGCAGCTCCCGGGACAGGGGTAACATTCAGTACTTC.

DNA for the CDR3: TGTGCCAGCAGTTCGGGGTATGGCTACACCTTC. Encoded protein: CASSSGYGYTF. The V gene is TRBV12-3 or TRBV12-4, the J gene TRBJ1-2; D remains ambiguous. There are 11 residues in the CDR3. V gave up 4 bases and J gave up 5 bases, with 5 bases separating them.

The rearrangement links TRBV11-2 to TRBJ1-2; 7 bases are shared with TRBD1. The CDR3 length is 13 residues. Germline trimming cut 5 bases from V and 4 bases from J; bases unmatched to any gene: 4. The germline gives CDR1 SGHAT, CDR2 FQNNGV. CDR3: CASSPRQGYGYTF. DNA of the CDR3: TGTGCCAGCAGCCCGAGACAGGGCTATGGCTACACCTTC.

This chain uses TRBV27 with TRBJ1-5, with D unclear. Germline CDR1 reads MNHEY; CDR2 reads SMNVEV (reference sequence). V lost 5 bases and J lost 3, with 14 bases in between. The CDR3 runs 15 residues. Here the CDR3 reads CASSLNDGLNQPQHF. The CDR3 DNA reads TGTGCCAGCAGTCTTAACGACGGACTCAATCAGCCCCAGCATTTT.

This clone turned up a few times. The chain combines TRBV18 with TRBJ1-6, with TRBD1 matching 7 bases. The germline V gene encodes CDR1 KGHSH and CDR2 LQKENI. The CDR3 runs 15 residues. V shed 6 bases and J 2 bases; nucleotides not matched to a gene: 4. This chain's CDR3 is CASSPDRTYNSPLHF. CDR3 nucleotides: TGTGCCAGCTCGCCGGACAGGACCTATAATTCACCCCTCCACTTT.

The rearrangement uses TRBV11-3 and TRBJ1-1; 7 nucleotides line up with TRBD1. CDR3 length equals 13 residues. V was clipped by 4 bases and J by 4 bases; unmatched bases: 3. The germline gives CDR1 SGHNT, CDR2 YENEEA. CDR3 protein: CASSSQGGTEAFF. The CDR3 DNA reads as TGTGCCAGCAGCTCGCAGGGGGGCACTGAAGCTTTCTTT.

J is TRBJ1-1 and V is TRBV30, with D tentatively TRBD1 (6 bases). The germline V and J ends were trimmed by 3 bases and 1 base, with 12 bases remaining between them. The germline V gene encodes CDR1 GTSNPN and CDR2 SVGIG (reference sequence). The length of the CDR3 is 14 residues. This CDR3 reads CAWRSNRANTEAFF. In DNA form, the CDR3 reads TGTGCCTGGAGGTCTAACAGGGCGAACACTGAAGCTTTCTTT. Using reference TRBV30 and TRBJ1-1 for the parts outside the CDR3, the full variable domain is SQTIHQWPATLVQPVGSPLSLECTVEGTSNPNLYWYRQAAGRGLQLLFYSVGIGQISSEVPQNLSASRPQDRQFILSSKKLLLSDSGFYLCAWRSNRANTEAFFGQGTRLTVV.

The V call is TRBV7-9, the J call TRBJ2-3, with D possibly being TRBD2 (6 bases). The CDR3 length is 15 residues. The germline V gene encodes CDR1 SEHNR and CDR2 FQNEAQ (reference sequence). V gave up 0 bases and J gave up 4 bases, with 11 bases separating them. This CDR3 is CASSLAGGSADTQYF. The CDR3 region has the DNA TGTGCCAGCAGCTTAGCGGGAGGATCGGCAGATACGCAGTATTTT. Full variable domain (outside the CDR3, taken from reference TRBV7-9 and TRBJ2-3): DTGVSQNPRHKITKRGQNVTFRCDPISEHNRLYWYRQTLGQGPEFLTYFQNEAQLEKSRLLSDRFSAERPKGSFSTLEIQRTEQGDSAMYLCASSLAGGSADTQYFGPGTRLTVL.

V and J are TRBV13 and TRBJ2-7; 8 positions match TRBD1. With V trimmed by 2 bases and J by 6 bases, 6 bases remained unmatched. CDR3 length: 14 residues. The germline V gene has CDR1 PRHDT and CDR2 FYEKMQ (reference sequence). The CDR3 DNA follows: TGTGCCAGCAGCTTAAGCCAGGGGGCGGCCGAGCAGTACTTC. Translated: CASSLSQGAAEQYF.

The chain links TRBV24-1 to TRBJ2-3; TRBD2 matches 10 bases. The V gene's germline CDR1 is KGHDR and CDR2 SFDVKD. The CDR3 length is 14 residues. Trimming cost V 9 bases and J 10 bases; bases outside gene matches: 12. CDR3 DNA: TGTGCCACCTCGGGTCAGCGGGAGGGCCCTGCGCAGTATTTT. Amino acid sequence: CATSGQREGPAQYF.

The rearrangement links TRBV24-1 to TRBJ1-2; D might be TRBD1 (5 bases). Trimming left V 1 base short and J 7 bases short, with 9 bases between. Germline V CDR1 and CDR2: KGHDR, SFDVKD. The CDR3 sequence is 13 residues long. The CDR3 nucleotides read TGTGCCACCAGTGATTTAGGAGGGGTTGGCTACACCTTC. Protein: CATSDLGGVGYTF.

The chain is built from TRBV27 and TRBJ2-1; 10 bases align to TRBD1. The CDR3 is made up of 18 amino acids. V lost 3 bases, J lost 0 bases, and 8 bases stayed unmatched. The V gene's germline CDR1 is MNHEY and CDR2 SMNVEV (reference sequence). The CDR3 sequence is CASSLGQGSGSSYNEQFF. The CDR3 nucleotides are TGTGCCAGCAGTTTGGGACAGGGGTCCGGTTCCTCCTACAATGAGCAGTTCTTC.

The rearrangement links TRBV5-1 to TRBJ2-7, with TRBD2 as a possible D gene (6 bases). Germline CDR1 and CDR2: SGHRS and YFSETQ. The germline V and J ends were trimmed by 4 bases and 1 base, with 18 bases remaining between them. The CDR3 contains 16 residues. The CDR3 DNA follows: TGCGCCAGCAGCCCAAAAAATAGCGGTTCATCCTACGAGCAGTACTTC. Translation: CASSPKNSGSSYEQYF.

This chain joins TRBV5-1 and TRBJ2-1; 11 nucleotides line up with TRBD2. The V gene end was trimmed by 6 bases and the J gene end by 0 bases; junction bases not matched to a gene: 5. The germline CDR1 and CDR2 sequences are SGHRS and YFSETQ. This CDR3 comprises 16 residues. CDR3 in DNA: TGCGCCAGCACAACCGGGACTAGCGGCTCCTACAATGAGCAGTTCTTC. Its translation is CASTTGTSGSYNEQFF.